This T cell receptor beta chain was captured by sequencing in a study of regulatory T cells in long-lasting Graves disease. Turning to this clonotype: No antigen is known for it.

Time point here: persistent/refractory GD, antithyroid drugs over 5 years with positive TRAb. Isolated PBMC RNA provided the starting material for the TCR library. Each of the patients was recruited from an endocrinology department situated in Xi'an, China. The TCR beta library used iRepertoire HTBI primers with Arm-PCR amplification of CDR3. In the authors' methods: Analysis of the samples identified around 64 TRBV and 14 TRBJ segments. Via MiXCR, TCRdb re-called the multiplex PCR reads, giving one row per CDR3 protein. In this record, the V and J calls reflect TCRdb's handling and not the investigators' own analysis. The sample has around 460,000 distinct CDR3 sequences, under 25% seen once; the top ten hold approximately 14%. V lost 6 bases and J lost 4, with 10 bases in between. Germline assignment: CDR1 LNHDA and CDR2 SQIVND (reference sequence). This CDR3 has 13 residues. Regarding the study as a whole: The persistent group shared 2,500 to 3,000 public clonotypes, more than the approximately 930 shared by new patients.

This clonotype was obtained from a female donor with Graves disease. Source: peripheral blood mononuclear cells (PBMCs), taken when the disease was refractory, from a patient treated with antithyroid drugs. The gene calls are TRBV19 and TRBJ1-5; D possibly corresponds to TRBD1 (5 bases). The DNA for the CDR3 is TGTGCCAGTAGGCAAAGGGGAAATCAGCCCCAGCATTTT. This sequence encodes CASRQRGNQPQHF. Variable domain in full (rest from reference TRBV19 and TRBJ1-5): DGGITQSPKYLFRKEGQNVTLSCEQNLNHDAMYWYRQDPGQGLRLIYYSQIVNDFQKGDIAEGYSVSREKKESFPLTVTSAQKNPTAFYLCASRQRGNQPQHFGDGTRLSIL.